Below, 25 T cell receptor beta chains from the same sample are listed, as sequenced in a study of T cells and Merkel cell carcinoma outcomes. The method was immunoSEQ multiplex PCR; TCRdb's version includes in-frame clones alone and lacks a portion of them. The data show roughly 13,000 clones, with more than 90% seen just once and roughly 2% held by the top ten. The specimen sequenced was tumor tissue from Merkel cell carcinoma. These receptors were collected from a human donor with Merkel cell carcinoma.

This chain uses TRBV30 with TRBJ1-2; D not certain. Trimming left V 5 bases short and J 0 bases short, with 7 bases between. This CDR3 comprises 12 residues. The germline V gene encodes CDR1 GTSNPN and CDR2 SVGIG (reference sequence). The CDR3, as DNA: TGTGCCTGGGCTCAAGCTAACTATGGCTACACCTTC. Translated: CAWAQANYGYTF.

The chain has TRBV7-9 and TRBJ1-1; weak D call: TRBD1 (6 bases). This CDR3 has 13 residues. Trimming shortened V by 8 bases and J by 1 base, and 11 bases separated the two germline ends. Germline CDR1 reads SEHNR; CDR2 reads FQNEAQ (reference sequence). The CDR3 loop is CASLRQANTEAFF. Here the CDR3 DNA reads TGTGCCAGCTTAAGACAGGCGAACACTGAAGCTTTCTTT.

The rearrangement links TRBV9 to TRBJ2-3, with D possibly being TRBD2 (5 bases). V lost 4 bases and J 2 bases, leaving 20 bases between the germline ends. The CDR3 has 17 amino acids. The germline V gene has CDR1 SGDLS and CDR2 YYNGEE. This CDR3 is CASSRLLEAQHTDTQYF. The CDR3 coding sequence is TGTGCCAGCAGCCGCCTACTAGAAGCACAGCACACAGATACGCAGTATTTT.

The chain joins TRBV29-1 to TRBJ1-4; TRBD1 might be the D (6 bases). Germline CDR1 and CDR2: SQVTM and ANQGSEA. V was clipped by 3 bases and J by 2 bases, with 10 bases between them. This CDR3 has 14 residues. CDR3 in DNA: TGCAGCGTTGAGGGGAGGGGGACTAATGAAAAACTGTTTTTT. Translation gives CSVEGRGTNEKLFF.

This chain joins TRBV30 and TRBJ1-1; maybe TRBD1 (5 bases). The germline gives CDR1 GTSNPN, CDR2 SVGIG (reference sequence). This CDR3 is built from 12 residues. Trimming stripped 8 bases from V and 7 bases from J, with 17 bases between. CDR3 sequence reads: CALRGSRFEAFF. The CDR3 DNA follows: TGTGCCCTCCGGGGGTCTAGATTTGAAGCTTTCTTT.

In DNA, the CDR3 is TGTGCCAGCTCACGAGGGACACCGAACACTGAAGCTTTCTTT. Amino acid sequence: CASSRGTPNTEAFF. This chain links TRBV18 with TRBJ1-1; TRBD1 might be the D (6 bases). Between the trimmed V and J ends, which lost 4 bases and 1 base, there was a span of 10 bases. This CDR3 spans 14 amino acids. Germline CDR1 reads KGHSH; CDR2 reads LQKENI.

This chain links TRBV5-5 with TRBJ1-5; D is unclear. The germline CDR1 and CDR2 sequences are SGHKS and YYEKEE (reference sequence). The CDR3 has 15 amino acids. V was clipped by 0 bases and J by 5 bases, with 12 bases between them. The CDR3 protein is CASSLDWDVDQPQHF. For the CDR3, the DNA is TGTGCCAGCAGCTTGGATTGGGATGTCGATCAGCCCCAGCATTTT.

The chain uses TRBV6-6 and TRBJ2-1; D remains ambiguous. CDR1 is MNHNY and CDR2 is SVGAGI in the germline V gene (reference sequence). Trimming removed 6 bases from V and 7 bases from J, with 10 bases in between. This CDR3 contains 12 residues. The CDR3 DNA is TGTGCCAGCAGCTCACTTTTAAATGAGCAGTTCTTC. It codes for CASSSLLNEQFF.

The J gene is TRBJ2-3, the V gene TRBV27; D uncertain. V was pared by 6 bases and J by 3 bases, with 19 bases between. The CDR3 covers 16 residues. Germline V CDR1 and CDR2: MNHEY, SMNVEV (reference sequence). As DNA, the CDR3 is TGTGCCAGCAGGGAACGCAGGATAGAGGTGACAGATACGCAGTATTTT. Residues: CASRERRIEVTDTQYF.

The V call is TRBV12-5, the J call TRBJ2-3; perhaps TRBD1 as D (5 bases). CDR1 and CDR2 from the germline V gene are LGHNT and FRNRAP. Trimming took off 4 bases at V and 0 bases at J, with 8 bases between the two ends. The CDR3 consists of 14 residues. CDR3 protein: CASGSGISTDTQYF. CDR3 DNA sequence: TGTGCTAGTGGTTCAGGGATTAGCACAGATACGCAGTATTTT.

In this sample, this clone turned up once. The rearrangement links TRBV19 to TRBJ2-5, with 9 bases identical to TRBD2. Germline V gene sequence: CDR1 LNHDA, CDR2 SQIVND (reference sequence). The V segment lost 5 bases and the J segment 4 bases; nucleotides outside the gene matches: 8. The CDR3 runs 15 residues. This chain's CDR3 is CASSALAGFGETQYF. The CDR3, as DNA: TGTGCCAGTAGTGCACTAGCGGGTTTTGGAGAGACCCAGTACTTC. The complete variable domain, with remaining parts taken from reference TRBV19 and TRBJ2-5, reads DGGITQSPKYLFRKEGQNVTLSCEQNLNHDAMYWYRQDPGQGLRLIYYSQIVNDFQKGDIAEGYSVSREKKESFPLTVTSAQKNPTAFYLCASSALAGFGETQYFGPGTRLLVL.

The rearrangement joins TRBV19 to TRBJ1-2; D is possibly TRBD1 (5 bases). The length of the CDR3 is 15 residues. Per germline, CDR1 LNHDA and CDR2 SQIVND (reference sequence). V was trimmed by 3 bases and J by 4 bases, leaving 15 bases between them. Here the CDR3 reads CASSMGPGSIYGYTF. The CDR3 DNA reads as TGTGCCAGTAGTATGGGGCCAGGGTCAATCTATGGCTACACCTTC.

This sequence joins TRBV30 and TRBJ1-2, with D possibly matching TRBD1 (5 bases). Trimming removed 4 bases at V and 8 bases at J, with 23 bases between. The CDR3 sequence is 15 residues long. The germline CDR1 and CDR2 sequences are GTSNPN and SVGIG (reference sequence). CDR3 amino acids: CAWTRGVYLSEGYTF. In DNA, the CDR3 is TGTGCCTGGACAAGAGGGGTTTACCTCTCTGAGGGCTACACCTTC.

The chain couples TRBV5-4 to TRBJ2-5; 8 nucleotides line up with TRBD1. This CDR3 contains 16 residues. With 1 base clipped from V and 4 bases from J, the junction kept 9 bases outside the gene matches. From germline, CDR1 is SGHNT and CDR2 YYREEE (reference sequence). CDR3 loop: CASSLQLAGGAETQYF. In DNA form, the CDR3 reads TGTGCCAGCAGCTTGCAGCTCGCAGGGGGCGCAGAGACCCAGTACTTC.

CDR3 bases: TGCGCCAGCAGCCAGGGTAGCGGGACGCTCACAGATACGCAGTATTTT. This gives the protein CASSQGSGTLTDTQYF. The chain employs TRBV4-3 and TRBJ2-3; 8 bases align to TRBD2. The J segment lost 2 bases and the V segment lost 3 bases, leaving 7 bases of the junction unmatched. Germline loops: CDR1 LGHNA, CDR2 YSLEER. This CDR3 region has 16 residues.

This chain links TRBV6-5 with TRBJ1-2, with D uncertain. CDR1 and CDR2 (germline): MNHEY, SVGAGI. Trimming cost V 7 bases and J 0 bases, with 15 bases left between them. The CDR3 sequence is 15 residues long. CDR3 DNA: TGTGCCAGCACCCGCAGCTCCTCAGCTAACTATGGCTACACCTTC. This encodes CASTRSSSANYGYTF.

This rearrangement joins TRBV2 to TRBJ1-5; D not certain. Per the germline V gene, CDR1 is SNHLY and CDR2 is FYNNEI. This CDR3 is 13 amino acids long. The V and J ends lost 10 bases and 0 bases respectively, with 10 bases between them. The CDR3 DNA sequence: TGTGCCACCTCGGGAAATAGCAATCAGCCCCAGCATTTT. The encoded protein is CATSGNSNQPQHF.

As regards this clone: Mismatch with germline at one junction end may stem from a read error. The CDR3 nucleotides are TGCGCCAGCAGCCTTAGGGGGGGTGAGCAATTCTTC. This encodes CASSLRGGEQFF. V usage is TRBV5-1 and J usage is TRBJ2-1; D possibly corresponds to TRBD2 (7 bases). Germline V lookup: CDR1 SGHRS, CDR2 YFSETQ. This CDR3 contains 12 residues. Full variable domain (missing parts from reference TRBV5-1 and TRBJ2-1): KAGVTQTPRYLIKTRGQQVTLSCSPISGHRSVSWYQQTPGQGLQFLFEYFSETQRNKGNFPGRFSGRQFSNSRSEMNVSTLELGDSALYLCASSLRGGEQFFGPGTRLTVL.

The chain is built from TRBV6-9 and TRBJ1-3, with 9 bases aligning to TRBD1. The CDR3 is 17 residues long. The germline gives CDR1 MNHGY, CDR2 SVAAGI. V was clipped by 9 bases and J by 2 bases; unmatched bases: 14. CDR3 region: CARPGTGSVFAGNTIYF. In nucleotides, the CDR3 is TGTGCCAGGCCAGGGACAGGGTCTGTCTTTGCTGGAAACACCATATATTTT.

The rearrangement links TRBV9 to TRBJ2-5; a weak D match, TRBD1 (6 bases). This CDR3 is 15 amino acids long. V lost 1 base, J lost 3 bases, and 13 bases lay in between. Germline V gives CDR1 SGDLS, CDR2 YYNGEE. The DNA of the CDR3 is TGTGCCAGCAGCGTATTACAGGGTGGTGAAGAGACCCAGTACTTC. Its translation is CASSVLQGGEETQYF. The whole variable domain, remainder taken from reference TRBV9 and TRBJ2-5, is DSGVTQTPKHLITATGQRVTLRCSPRSGDLSVYWYQQSLDQGLQFLIQYYNGEERAKGNILERFSAQQFPDLHSELNLSSLELGDSALYFCASSVLQGGEETQYFGPGTRLLVL.

This clone was picked up a small number of times. The CDR3, as DNA: TGTGCCAGTATCGGGACAGGGGGTTACACTGAAGCTTTCTTT. Encoded protein: CASIGTGGYTEAFF. The V gene is TRBV19, the J gene TRBJ1-1; 11 bases are a match to TRBD1. V shed 7 bases and J 3 bases; nucleotides not matched to a gene: 4. Germline V gene lookup returns CDR1 LNHDA and CDR2 SQIVND (reference sequence). CDR3 length equals 14 residues.

A remark on this clone: An end of the junction does not agree with germline; a read error may underlie this. This sequence joins TRBV5-1 and TRBJ2-1, with 10 nucleotides matching TRBD2. The CDR3 is made up of 14 amino acids. From germline, CDR1 is SGHRS and CDR2 YFSETQ. The CDR3 sequence: CVSSFSSGSDEQFF. CDR3 bases: TGCGTCAGCAGCTTCTCTAGCGGGAGCGATGAGCAGTTCTTC.

CDR3 sequence: CASSLSVMQPQHF. DNA of the CDR3: TGTGCCAGTAGTCTTTCCGTGATGCAGCCCCAGCATTTT. The genes are TRBV19 and TRBJ1-5; no clear D gene. The V end was cut by 5 bases, the J end by 7 bases, with 12 bases between. The length of the CDR3 is 13 residues. Germline values: CDR1 LNHDA, CDR2 SQIVND (reference sequence). Combining the CDR3 with reference TRBV19 and TRBJ1-5 gives the whole variable domain DGGITQSPKYLFRKEGQNVTLSCEQNLNHDAMYWYRQDPGQGLRLIYYSQIVNDFQKGDIAEGYSVSREKKESFPLTVTSAQKNPTAFYLCASSLSVMQPQHFGDGTRLSIL.

The chain joins TRBV2 to TRBJ1-4; TRBD1 aligns across 8 bases. The germline V gene has CDR1 SNHLY and CDR2 FYNNEI. V lost 4 bases to trimming and J lost 10 bases; unmatched junction nucleotides: 8. CDR3 length equals 14 residues. CDR3: CASSVGQGVGKLFF. The CDR3 bases are TGTGCCAGCAGTGTCGGACAGGGTGTAGGAAAACTGTTTTTT. The whole variable domain, remainder taken from reference TRBV2 and TRBJ1-4, is EPEVTQTPSHQVTQMGQEVILRCVPISNHLYFYWYRQILGQKVEFLVSFYNNEISEKSEIFDDQFSVERPDGSNFTLKIRSTKLEDSAMYFCASSVGQGVGKLFFGSGTQLSVL.

The chain combines TRBV28 with TRBJ2-3; D ambiguous. The CDR3 consists of 12 residues. CDR1 is MDHEN, CDR2 SYDVKM, per germline. V lost 2 bases, J lost 3 bases, and 3 bases lay in between. The CDR3 coding sequence is TGTGCCAGCAGTTTAGGGACAGATACGCAGTATTTT. Translating gives CASSLGTDTQYF. Variable domain in full (rest from reference TRBV28 and TRBJ2-3): DVKVTQSSRYLVKRTGEKVFLECVQDMDHENMFWYRQDPGLGLRLIYFSYDVKMKEKGDIPEGYSVSREKKERFSLILESASTNQTSMYLCASSLGTDTQYFGPGTRLTVL.